This T cell receptor (beta chain) was sequenced in a study of T cell responses to AZD1222 COVID-19 vaccine. Study findings and constraints: At 160-218 and 743-854, vaccine-associated CD4 TCRs were dominant, and they spanned spike. Donors were mostly white British, more females; clonal diversity possibly underestimated.

Repertoires were generated with immunoSEQ multiplex PCR, while TCRdb's copy carries only in-frame clones and drops some. Of approximately 100,000 clones in the sample, around 87% were seen once. Pooling covered second doses at about 4 or about 12 weeks. On this clone itself: Its antigen is undetermined.

From germline, CDR1 is GTSNPN and CDR2 SVGIG (reference sequence). The CDR3 covers 15 residues. V lost 1 base to trimming and J lost 0 bases, with 10 bases between them. The specimen was peripheral blood, collected 28 days after the second AZD1222 dose. V gene TRBV30 combines with J gene TRBJ1-3; D not resolved. This clonotype originated in an adult who received the AZD1222 COVID-19 vaccine. The CDR3 protein is CAWSGMPFSGNTIYF. The DNA of the CDR3 is TGTGCCTGGAGTGGGATGCCTTTCTCTGGAAACACCATATATTTT.